The 20 T cell receptor beta chains given below trace back to one sample, sequenced in a study of blood T cell repertoires in COVID-19. The data were produced by immunoSEQ multiplex PCR, yet TCRdb's version contains in-frame clones alone and is incomplete. The table records 110,000 to 150,000 clones, approximately 89% of them present only once. Material: peripheral blood. The receptors stem from a woman aged 45 to 65 with acute or convalescent COVID-19.

This chain joins TRBV4-1 and TRBJ1-6; TRBD1 agrees at 7 bases. The CDR3 contains 15 residues. V dropped 6 bases and J dropped 5; count of bases not matched to a gene: 7. Per germline, CDR1 MGHRA and CDR2 YSYEKL. CDR3: CASRDDRANNSPLHF. CDR3 bases: TGCGCCAGCAGAGACGACAGGGCCAATAATTCACCCCTCCACTTT.

The chain combines TRBV12-3 or TRBV12-4 with TRBJ2-5; D might be TRBD1 (6 bases). The CDR3 totals 12 residues. V was trimmed by 4 bases and J by 7 bases, leaving 10 bases between them. CDR3 sequence: CASSWDTGTQYF. The CDR3 DNA reads TGTGCCAGCAGTTGGGACACGGGGACCCAGTACTTC.

This clone was recorded many times. This rearrangement joins TRBV19 to TRBJ1-1; 10 bases line up with TRBD1. Trimming at V came to 4 bases and at J to 4 bases, leaving 3 bases not matched to a gene. CDR1 is LNHDA, CDR2 SQIVND, per germline (reference sequence). This CDR3 spans 14 amino acids. CDR3 DNA: TGTGCCAGTAGTACGACAGGGGGCGGCACTGAAGCTTTCTTT. This sequence encodes CASSTTGGGTEAFF.

The chain has TRBV6-5 and TRBJ2-7; D gene ambiguous. The CDR3 sequence is 14 residues long. Germline CDR1 is MNHEY and CDR2 is SVGAGI. The V gene lost 5 bases and the J gene lost 4 bases, with 15 bases spanning the gap. CDR3 sequence (DNA): TGTGCCAGCAGTCCTTCTTTTCGGGTTTACGAGCAGTACTTC. Encoded protein: CASSPSFRVYEQYF.

The chain carries TRBV2 and TRBJ1-1, with 7 bases fitting TRBD1. The CDR3 loop spans 14 amino acids. Germline V lookup: CDR1 SNHLY, CDR2 FYNNEI. V was pared by 6 bases and J by 1 base, with 5 bases of the junction left unmatched. The CDR3 region is CASRLRQGNTEAFF. CDR3 sequence (DNA): TGTGCCAGCAGGCTACGACAGGGGAACACTGAAGCTTTCTTT.

V gene TRBV5-1 combines with J gene TRBJ2-2, with 12 bases aligning to TRBD2. The CDR3 sequence is 16 residues long. Germline CDR1 SGHRS, CDR2 YFSETQ. With V trimmed by 4 bases and J by 1 base, 2 bases remained unmatched. The CDR3 reads CASSQTSGGNTGELFF. CDR3 nucleotide sequence: TGCGCCAGCAGCCAGACTAGCGGGGGGAACACCGGGGAGCTGTTTTTT.

The chain carries TRBV14 and TRBJ2-3, with D possibly matching TRBD1 (5 bases). This CDR3 has 15 residues. Trimming shortened V by 1 base and J by 7 bases, and 15 bases separated the two germline ends. Germline V gene lookup returns CDR1 SGHDN and CDR2 FVKESK. CDR3 nucleotides: TGTGCCAGCAGCCAAGGGACCACAGGTTGGAATACGCAGTATTTT. This sequence encodes CASSQGTTGWNTQYF. The full variable domain, its missing parts supplied by reference TRBV14 and TRBJ2-3, is EAGVTQFPSHSVIEKGQTVTLRCDPISGHDNLYWYRRVMGKEIKFLLHFVKESKQDESGMPNNRFLAERTGGTYSTLKVQPAELEDSGVYFCASSQGTTGWNTQYFGPGTRLTVL.

The V call is TRBV27, the J call TRBJ1-5, with D maybe TRBD1 (6 bases). The CDR3 runs to 16 residues. From germline, CDR1 is MNHEY and CDR2 SMNVEV (reference sequence). Trimming cost V 1 base and J 3 bases, with 13 bases left between them. This CDR3 reads CASSLYQGQINQPQHF. As DNA, the CDR3 is TGTGCCAGCAGTTTATATCAGGGGCAGATCAATCAGCCCCAGCATTTT.

The table lists this clone with a few counts. J is TRBJ1-2 and V is TRBV24-1; D possibly corresponds to TRBD1 (5 bases). Per the germline V gene, CDR1 is KGHDR and CDR2 is SFDVKD. V gave up 5 bases and J gave up 6 bases, with 18 bases separating them. The CDR3 has 15 amino acids. CDR3 amino acids: CATSGTGGGLDGYTF. Written as DNA, the CDR3 is TGTGCCACCAGTGGCACCGGCGGGGGGTTGGATGGCTACACCTTC.

The chain carries TRBV7-9 and TRBJ2-5; 10 bases map to TRBD2. V shed 5 bases and J 4 bases; nucleotides not matched to a gene: 7. Germline CDR1 reads SEHNR; CDR2 reads FQNEAQ (reference sequence). The CDR3 is made up of 15 amino acids. Written as DNA, the CDR3 is TGTGCCAGCAGCCCAGCGGGAGGGCTCCGAGAGACCCAGTACTTC. Translated, it gives CASSPAGGLRETQYF.

V usage is TRBV27 and J usage is TRBJ2-5, with 7 bases identical to TRBD1. The CDR3 runs 17 residues. Germline values: CDR1 MNHEY, CDR2 SMNVEV (reference sequence). Trimming took 6 bases from V and 5 from J; bases not matched to a gene: 18. CDR3 sequence reads: CASRPHPGTEIRETQYF. The DNA of the CDR3 is TGTGCCAGCAGACCCCACCCCGGGACAGAGATTAGGGAGACCCAGTACTTC.

This clone was counted between two and nine times. The genes are TRBV15 and TRBJ1-1, with 10 bases matching TRBD1. The CDR3 extends over 13 amino acids. After removal of 7 bases from V and 7 bases from J, the junction contained 6 bases not matched to a gene. Germline lookup yields CDR1 LNHNV and CDR2 YYDKDF (reference sequence). The CDR3 loop reads CATTRQGAIEAFF. In DNA form, the CDR3 reads TGTGCCACCACGAGACAGGGGGCAATTGAAGCTTTCTTT.

This clone was picked up one time. CDR3 nucleotides: TGCAGCGTTAACGGACAGCGTAACTATGGCTACACCTTC. It codes for CSVNGQRNYGYTF. This rearrangement joins TRBV29-1 to TRBJ1-2; tentatively, D is TRBD1 (6 bases). The germline gives CDR1 SQVTM, CDR2 ANQGSEA. V gave up 5 bases and J gave up 1 base, with 11 bases separating them. This CDR3 comprises 13 residues.

V usage is TRBV19 and J usage is TRBJ1-5; 7 bases are a match to TRBD1. V shed 7 bases and J 5 bases; nucleotides not matched to a gene: 2. The length of the CDR3 is 12 residues. Germline CDR1 and CDR2: LNHDA and SQIVND (reference sequence). This CDR3 is CASTTGDQPQHF. The DNA for the CDR3 is TGTGCCAGTACCACAGGGGATCAGCCCCAGCATTTT.

This rearrangement joins TRBV30 to TRBJ1-5; D gene unclear. This CDR3 is built from 13 residues. CDR1 is GTSNPN, CDR2 SVGIG, per germline (reference sequence). Trimming took off 0 bases at V and 2 bases at J, with 5 bases between the two ends. CDR3 coding DNA: TGTGCCTGGAGTGTCTTCGGCAATCAGCCCCAGCATTTT. It codes for CAWSVFGNQPQHF.

This sequence joins TRBV7-3 and TRBJ2-5; perhaps TRBD2 as D (6 bases). CDR1 and CDR2 from the germline V gene are SGHTA and FQGTGA. The CDR3 is 13 residues long. The V and J ends lost 5 bases and 2 bases respectively, with 9 bases between them. The CDR3 spells CASSRGYQETQYF. The CDR3 DNA follows: TGTGCCAGCAGCCGGGGGTATCAAGAGACCCAGTACTTC. The variable domain in full, with the rest retrieved from reference TRBV7-3 and TRBJ2-5, is GAGVSQTPSNKVTEKGKYVELRCDPISGHTALYWYRQSLGQGPEFLIYFQGTGAADDSGLPNDRFFAVRPEGSVSTLKIQRTERGDSAVYLCASSRGYQETQYFGPGTRLLVL.

The rearrangement uses TRBV5-1 and TRBJ1-3; 8 nucleotides match TRBD1. CDR1 SGHRS and CDR2 YFSETQ come from the germline V gene. The CDR3 contains 14 residues. The J segment lost 8 bases and the V segment lost 2 bases, leaving 6 bases of the junction unmatched. CDR3 in amino acids: CASSFGQGSHTIYF. CDR3 sequence (DNA): TGCGCCAGCAGCTTCGGACAGGGTAGTCACACCATATATTTT.

This rearrangement joins TRBV18 to TRBJ2-3; 10 bases are shared with TRBD2. The CDR3 runs 15 residues. Germline V CDR1 and CDR2: KGHSH, LQKENI. V was clipped by 8 bases and J by 2 bases; unmatched bases: 7. The CDR3 spells CASTLAGGITDTQYF. The CDR3 nucleotides read TGTGCCAGCACTTTAGCGGGGGGTATCACAGATACGCAGTATTTT.

The chain is built from TRBV14 and TRBJ1-2; D is ambiguous. The CDR3 has 13 residues. Germline V CDR1 and CDR2: SGHDN, FVKESK. V lost 4 bases and J lost 5, with 11 bases in between. CDR3 coding DNA: TGTGCCAGCAGCCGTACATCGGAGTATGGCTACACCTTC. Amino acids: CASSRTSEYGYTF.

CDR3 sequence (DNA): TGTGCCAGCAAGTTAAGCGGTGGGGATGAGCAGTTCTTC. It specifies CASKLSGGDEQFF. The V call is TRBV6-5, the J call TRBJ2-1, with TRBD2 as a possible D gene (5 bases). The CDR3 loop spans 13 amino acids. V dropped 7 bases and J dropped 8 bases, with 15 bases sitting between them. In germline, CDR1 is MNHEY, CDR2 SVGAGI.